What follows are 8 T cell receptor beta chains derived from one specimen sequenced in a study of HIV-infected patients and healthy controls. A single record per CDR3 protein comes from TCRdb applying MiXCR to the 5' RACE reads. The sample holds about 18,000 distinct CDR3 sequences, about a sixth seen once. Sequenced input: CD8+ T cells from blood. The origin of the receptors is a human donor in good health.

A few counts support this clonotype. The chain has TRBV13 and TRBJ2-7; 8 bases agree with TRBD1. V was pared by 2 bases and J by 3 bases, with 6 bases of the junction left unmatched. The CDR3 runs 15 residues. Germline loops: CDR1 PRHDT, CDR2 FYEKMQ (reference sequence). The CDR3 DNA follows: TGTGCCAGCAGCTTATCCGGGACAGGCCTCTACGAGCAGTACTTC. It yields the protein CASSLSGTGLYEQYF.

This clonotype came up many times. This chain connects TRBV4-2 to TRBJ2-1; 14 bases match TRBD2. The germline CDR1 and CDR2 sequences are LGHNA and YNFKEQ. V lost 4 bases to trimming and J lost 3 bases; unmatched junction nucleotides: 2. This CDR3 comprises 16 residues. The CDR3 sequence: CASSPGLAGDYNEQFF. The CDR3, as DNA: TGTGCCAGCAGCCCGGGACTAGCGGGGGACTACAATGAGCAGTTCTTC.

This clonotype was seen ten or more times. This rearrangement joins TRBV6-2 or TRBV6-3 to TRBJ1-4; D gene unclear. The CDR3 length is 18 residues. Germline values: CDR1 MNHEY, CDR2 SVGEGT. Trimming pared 5 bases from V and 0 bases from J, leaving 19 bases between. The CDR3 loop is CASSQPRVTVATNEKLFF. In DNA form, the CDR3 reads TGTGCCAGCAGTCAACCTCGGGTAACAGTTGCAACTAATGAAAAACTGTTTTTT.

This clonotype was counted only a few times. V is TRBV9 and J is TRBJ2-6; TRBD1 aligns across 8 bases. There are 18 residues in the CDR3. V trimming: 4 bases; J trimming: 2 bases; junction bases outside the gene matches: 11. Germline assignment: CDR1 SGDLS and CDR2 YYNGEE. The CDR3 region has the DNA TGTGCCAGCAGCTTCCGGGACAGGACCTTTCCTGGGGCCAACGTCCTGACTTTC. This encodes CASSFRDRTFPGANVLTF.

This clonotype showed up many times. The gene calls are TRBV19 and TRBJ1-2; 10 bases line up with TRBD1. The J segment lost 8 bases and the V segment lost 1 base, leaving 7 bases of the junction unmatched. Germline V gene data show CDR1 as LNHDA and CDR2 as SQIVND (reference sequence). The CDR3 length is 15 residues. The CDR3 nucleotides read TGTGCCAGTAGTATAGGTCAGACAGGGGGCTTGGGCTACACCTTC. This gives the protein CASSIGQTGGLGYTF.

In its sample, this clonotype was seen many times. The chain couples TRBV9 to TRBJ2-7; 7 bases fit TRBD2. This CDR3 is built from 14 residues. Looked up from germline, CDR1 is SGDLS and CDR2 is YYNGEE. V lost 3 bases to trimming and J lost 4 bases; unmatched junction nucleotides: 7. As DNA, the CDR3 is TGTGCCAGCAGCGAGGCGGGAGTTGGGTACGAGCAGTACTTC. Translating gives CASSEAGVGYEQYF.

This clonotype was picked up many times. This sequence joins TRBV2 and TRBJ1-5, with 9 bases fitting TRBD1. This CDR3 region has 15 residues. J lost 3 bases, V lost 7 bases, and 7 bases had no gene match. The germline V gene has CDR1 SNHLY and CDR2 FYNNEI. The CDR3 loop is CASTRDRDPNQPQHF. DNA of the CDR3: TGTGCCAGCACCCGGGACAGGGATCCCAATCAGCCCCAGCATTTT.

Remarks on this clonotype: A junction end diverges from the germline sequence, so it may reflect a read error. This chain joins TRBV29-1 and TRBJ2-7; D not certain. CDR3 length equals 12 residues. Germline V CDR1 and CDR2: SQVTM, ANQGSEA. The chain's CDR3 is CSVVSISSEQYF. For the CDR3, the DNA is TGCAGCGTTGTTAGCATCTCCTCCGAGCAGTACTTC.